This T cell receptor (beta chain) comes out of a study of molecular identifiers for immune sequencing clone quantification. The germline V gene encodes CDR1 SGHDT and CDR2 YYEEEE. V dropped 6 bases and J dropped 0 bases, with 19 bases sitting between them. The CDR3 is 16 amino acids. TCRdb analysed the PCR reads with MiXCR anew, one entry per CDR3 protein. The repertoire consists of about 86,000 distinct CDR3 sequences, with about 23% occurring once and the leading ten covering approximately 0.78%. The receptor was isolated from a human donor in good health. Some libraries in this study had Jurkat cell RNA spiked in. The sequencing sample was made of naive CD8+ T cells from blood, with Jurkat cell RNA spiked in. Subset given: FACS-sorted CD8+CD4-CCR7+CD45RA+ naive T cells. The chain carries TRBV5-6 and TRBJ2-7; D is ambiguous. This CDR3 reads CASIFFVAASSYEQYF. For the CDR3, the DNA is TGTGCCAGCATTTTCTTCGTGGCAGCTAGCTCCTACGAGCAGTACTTC.